These 27 T cell receptor beta chains share one sample of origin, sequenced in a study of blood T cell repertoires in COVID-19 (TCRdb year 2020). The library was built by means of the immunoSEQ multiplex PCR assay. TCRdb stores this immuneACCESS table with in-frame sequences only. Part of the clones is absent; in the studies checked, under half of the shortfall reflects unresolved V genes, and no reason is known for the rest. This sample lists some 85,000 clones; around 75% were detected once. In total, the top ten clones hold roughly 6% of the sample. Sequenced material: peripheral blood. These receptors came from a man in his 70s with COVID-19, enrolled during active disease.

The V gene is TRBV20-1, the J gene TRBJ2-7, with TRBD1 matching 7 bases. CDR1 and CDR2 (germline): DFQATT, SNEGSKA (reference sequence). This CDR3 comprises 14 residues. Trimming removed 3 bases from V and 1 base from J; junction bases left unmatched: 6. In DNA, the CDR3 is TGCAGTGCTAGTCAGACAGGGCTATCCTACGAGCAGTACTTC. Its protein product is CSASQTGLSYEQYF.

The chain joins TRBV11-2 to TRBJ2-7, with D perhaps TRBD1 (6 bases). The CDR3 is 16 residues long. Per germline, CDR1 SGHAT and CDR2 FQNNGV. The germline V and J ends were trimmed by 3 bases and 0 bases, with 15 bases remaining between them. The CDR3 spells CASSLMGATPSYEQYF. Written as DNA, the CDR3 is TGTGCCAGCAGCTTGATGGGGGCGACCCCCTCCTACGAGCAGTACTTC. The entire variable domain, with the rest obtained from reference TRBV11-2 and TRBJ2-7, is as follows: EAGVAQSPRYKIIEKRQSVAFWCNPISGHATLYWYQQILGQGPKLLIQFQNNGVVDDSQLPKDRFSAERLKGVDSTLKIQPAKLEDSAVYLCASSLMGATPSYEQYFGPGTRLTVT.

The V and J genes are TRBV5-1 and TRBJ1-1; TRBD1 agrees at 7 bases. The V segment lost 3 bases and the J segment 3 bases; nucleotides outside the gene matches: 2. The CDR3 spans 13 residues. The germline V gene has CDR1 SGHRS and CDR2 YFSETQ. CDR3 bases: TGCGCCAGCAGCTACGGGACAGACACTGAAGCTTTCTTT. Its protein product is CASSYGTDTEAFF.

This clone showed up just once. The chain joins TRBV7-3 to TRBJ1-5, with 8 nucleotides matching TRBD1. Germline trimming cut 4 bases from V and 0 bases from J; bases unmatched to any gene: 5. The CDR3 covers 16 residues. From germline, CDR1 is SGHTA and CDR2 FQGTGA. This CDR3 reads CASSSWTGSSNQPQHF. The CDR3 DNA reads TGTGCCAGCAGCTCGTGGACAGGGTCTAGCAATCAGCCCCAGCATTTT.

This chain links TRBV28 with TRBJ1-3, with D uncertain. V dropped 7 bases and J dropped 0 bases, with 13 bases sitting between them. The CDR3 covers 15 residues. Germline CDR1 MDHEN, CDR2 SYDVKM. The CDR3 spells CASTRWGGSGNTIYF. The CDR3 DNA is TGTGCCAGCACCCGTTGGGGAGGCTCTGGAAACACCATATATTTT.

This clone was counted between two and nine times. The V and J genes are TRBV10-1 and TRBJ2-2; TRBD2 matches at 9 bases. Germline CDR1 and CDR2: WNHNN and SYGVQD (reference sequence). This CDR3 is built from 18 residues. J was trimmed by 8 bases and V by 0 bases; bases with no gene match: 13. CDR3 bases: TGCGCCAGCAGTGAGTCCCCTCATATTAGCGGGGGAGCTGGGGAGCTGTTTTTT. Translating it yields CASSESPHISGGAGELFF.

The chain combines TRBV6-2 or TRBV6-3 with TRBJ2-1; 7 bases match TRBD2. V gave up 2 bases and J gave up 2 bases; unmatched junction bases: 0. CDR1 and CDR2 (germline): MNHEY, SVGEGT. This CDR3 spans 14 amino acids. CDR3 in DNA: TGTGCCAGCAGTTACAGCGGGACCTACAATGAGCAGTTCTTC. It specifies CASSYSGTYNEQFF.

This clone was detected only a few times. This chain links TRBV4-2 with TRBJ2-5; 14 nucleotides line up with TRBD2. The V gene's germline CDR1 is LGHNA and CDR2 YNFKEQ. The CDR3 sequence is 19 residues long. The trim removed 3 bases at V and 5 bases at J, leaving 14 bases unmatched. The CDR3: CASSQGLAGVRGVGETQYF. The CDR3 DNA follows: TGTGCCAGCAGCCAGGGACTAGCGGGAGTAAGGGGTGTGGGGGAGACCCAGTACTTC.

The rearrangement uses TRBV11-2 and TRBJ2-7; no reliable D call. The ends were cut back, 3 bases at V and 3 bases at J, with 12 bases in the middle. The CDR3 consists of 14 residues. Germline CDR1 reads SGHAT; CDR2 reads FQNNGV. The CDR3 region has the DNA TGTGCCAGCAGCTTGGTTGAAGAACTCTACGAGCAGTACTTC. It is translated as CASSLVEELYEQYF.

The J gene is TRBJ1-4, the V gene TRBV28; 9 positions agree with TRBD1. The CDR3 has 15 amino acids. V lost 6 bases and J lost 7; bases outside the gene matches: 9. CDR1 MDHEN and CDR2 SYDVKM come from the germline V gene. The CDR3 loop is CASRGGDREAEKLFF. In DNA, the CDR3 is TGTGCCAGCAGGGGGGGGGACAGGGAGGCTGAAAAACTGTTTTTT.

The rearrangement links TRBV24-1 to TRBJ1-5; no clear D. Germline CDR1 is KGHDR and CDR2 is SFDVKD. V was clipped by 6 bases and J by 3 bases, with 8 bases between them. The CDR3 runs to 13 residues. The CDR3 is CATSFSNNQPQHF. CDR3 in DNA: TGTGCCACCAGTTTCAGTAACAATCAGCCCCAGCATTTT.

The CDR3 region is CASRVTGSDEQFF. DNA for the CDR3: TGTGCCAGCAGAGTGACAGGGTCGGATGAGCAGTTCTTC. This sequence joins TRBV3-1 (or the pseudogene TRBV3-2) and TRBJ2-1, with TRBD1 matching 7 bases. Germline loops: CDR1 LGHDT, CDR2 YNNKEL (reference sequence). This CDR3 is built from 13 residues. The V and J ends lost 6 bases and 8 bases, in that order; junction bases with no gene match: 7.

V is TRBV5-1 and J is TRBJ2-5; 7 bases are shared with TRBD2. The V and J ends lost 4 bases and 0 bases, in that order; junction bases with no gene match: 0. Germline CDR1 is SGHRS and CDR2 is YFSETQ. The CDR3 sequence is 13 residues long. CDR3 DNA: TGCGCCAGCAGCCGGGGGGACCAAGAGACCCAGTACTTC. As protein: CASSRGDQETQYF.

This clone was recorded a few times. The rearrangement joins TRBV5-6 to TRBJ1-5, with D possibly matching TRBD1 (6 bases). With 0 bases removed from V and 3 bases from J, the gap between germline ends came to 10 bases. CDR3 length: 15 residues. Germline CDR1 SGHDT, CDR2 YYEEEE. CDR3 amino acids: CASSLGGQINQPQHF. DNA for the CDR3: TGTGCCAGCAGCTTGGGGGGGCAGATCAATCAGCCCCAGCATTTT.

V usage is TRBV4-2 and J usage is TRBJ2-6; 8 bases map to TRBD1. The ends lost 0 bases at V and 0 bases at J; junction bases unmatched: 10. The CDR3 spans 20 residues. Germline V gene data show CDR1 as LGHNA and CDR2 as YNFKEQ. The CDR3 spells CASSQDSGQGADSGANVLTF. The CDR3 nucleotides are TGTGCCAGCAGCCAAGATTCGGGGCAGGGGGCTGACTCTGGGGCCAACGTCCTGACTTTC.

There are a few counts of this clone. The V and J genes are TRBV5-6 and TRBJ1-1, with D maybe TRBD1 (6 bases). CDR3 length: 14 amino acids. V lost 4 bases to trimming and J lost 5 bases, with 15 bases between them. The germline gives CDR1 SGHDT, CDR2 YYEEEE. CDR3 amino acids: CASSPVGRGTEAFF. CDR3 DNA sequence: TGTGCCAGCAGCCCCGTAGGCAGGGGAACTGAAGCTTTCTTT.

The V gene is TRBV7-9, the J gene TRBJ2-7, with 9 bases fitting TRBD1. The CDR3 extends over 13 amino acids. The ends lost 6 bases at V and 7 bases at J; junction bases unmatched: 7. Germline CDR1 SEHNR, CDR2 FQNEAQ (reference sequence). The CDR3 region has the DNA TGTGCCAGCAGGTCTACAGGGGGCGGTGAGCAGTACTTC. It codes for CASRSTGGGEQYF.

V and J are TRBV30 and TRBJ1-2; a possible D gene is TRBD1 (5 bases). V gave up 0 bases and J gave up 2 bases, with 10 bases separating them. The CDR3 length is 14 residues. The germline gives CDR1 GTSNPN, CDR2 SVGIG (reference sequence). As DNA, the CDR3 is TGTGCCTGGAGTGTACGCAGGGTGAACTATGGCTACACCTTC. Translating it yields CAWSVRRVNYGYTF.

The J gene is TRBJ1-2, the V gene TRBV28, with D hard to call. Trimming stripped 5 bases from V and 7 bases from J, with 11 bases between. Looked up from germline, CDR1 is MDHEN and CDR2 is SYDVKM. This CDR3 comprises 12 residues. The DNA of the CDR3 is TGTGCCAGCAGTCCTGGAGGGTTTGGCTACACCTTC. It yields the protein CASSPGGFGYTF.

This sequence joins TRBV5-1 and TRBJ1-1; the match to TRBD1 covers 10 bases. This CDR3 is built from 18 residues. Germline assignment: CDR1 SGHRS and CDR2 YFSETQ. J was trimmed by 1 base and V by 0 bases; bases with no gene match: 9. DNA of the CDR3: TGCGCCAGCAGCTTGGGACAGGGGGCGGCAGGGTCGAACACTGAAGCTTTCTTT. It encodes CASSLGQGAAGSNTEAFF.

This clone was recorded at least ten times. The chain combines TRBV7-9 with TRBJ2-1, with D possibly matching TRBD1 (6 bases). Deletions cut 5 bases from V and 5 bases from J, with 10 bases between. Germline CDR1 reads SEHNR; CDR2 reads FQNEAQ (reference sequence). CDR3 size: 13 residues. This chain's CDR3 is CASSPTGHNEQFF. For the CDR3, the DNA is TGTGCCAGCAGCCCCACAGGGCACAATGAGCAGTTCTTC.

The rearrangement uses TRBV28 and TRBJ2-7; D gene unclear. V shed 2 bases and J shed 2 bases, with 7 bases lying between them. Germline values: CDR1 MDHEN, CDR2 SYDVKM. The CDR3 has 13 amino acids. The CDR3 sequence is CASSLGSTYEQYF. The CDR3 nucleotides read TGTGCCAGCAGTTTAGGCAGTACCTACGAGCAGTACTTC.

This clone turned up a few times. J is TRBJ2-7 and V is TRBV9, with D possibly TRBD1 on 6 matching bases. V dropped 1 base and J dropped 5 bases, with 10 bases sitting between them. The CDR3 consists of 13 residues. The germline gives CDR1 SGDLS, CDR2 YYNGEE. The CDR3 sequence: CASSVTGHDEQYF. Written as DNA, the CDR3 is TGTGCCAGCAGCGTAACAGGGCACGACGAGCAGTACTTC.

There are a few counts of this clone. The V gene is TRBV7-2, the J gene TRBJ2-7; weak D call: TRBD1 (5 bases). Germline lookup yields CDR1 SGHTA and CDR2 FQGNSA. V shed 1 base and J shed 5 bases, with 12 bases lying between them. The CDR3 totals 14 residues. CDR3 nucleotides: TGTGCCAGCAGCTTAGTAGGCAGGGTAGACGAGCAGTACTTC. Translation: CASSLVGRVDEQYF.

The chain combines TRBV9 with TRBJ2-6; 7 bases are a match to TRBD2. CDR3 length: 15 residues. Germline lookup yields CDR1 SGDLS and CDR2 YYNGEE. The V gene end was trimmed by 3 bases and the J gene end by 2 bases; junction bases not matched to a gene: 2. For the CDR3, the DNA is TGTGCCAGCAGCGGACGGGGGGCTGGGGCCAACGTCCTGACTTTC. This translates into CASSGRGAGANVLTF.

V gene TRBV19 combines with J gene TRBJ2-7; 11 bases are shared with TRBD1. V lost 5 bases, J lost 6 bases, and 9 bases stayed unmatched. From germline, CDR1 is LNHDA and CDR2 SQIVND (reference sequence). This CDR3 comprises 15 residues. DNA of the CDR3: TGTGCCAGTAGTCCCAGGACAGGGGGCCCCTCCGAGCAGTACTTC. Residues: CASSPRTGGPSEQYF. Drawing the rest from reference TRBV19 and TRBJ2-7, the complete variable domain is DGGITQSPKYLFRKEGQNVTLSCEQNLNHDAMYWYRQDPGQGLRLIYYSQIVNDFQKGDIAEGYSVSREKKESFPLTVTSAQKNPTAFYLCASSPRTGGPSEQYFGPGTRLTVT.

This clone has a handful of counts. The CDR3 loop is CASNIQGAGTEAFF. Here the CDR3 DNA reads TGTGCCAGCAATATACAGGGGGCCGGGACTGAAGCTTTCTTT. The genes are TRBV27 and TRBJ1-1; 9 nucleotides line up with TRBD1. Germline CDR1 is MNHEY and CDR2 is SMNVEV (reference sequence). V lost 7 bases, J lost 5 bases, and 8 bases stayed unmatched. This CDR3 has 14 residues.